A single T cell receptor beta chain is shown here with its context. This sample stems from a study of cytomegalovirus exposure and HLA in healthy donors. PCR amplification relied on 60 Vbeta primers (plus 13 Jbeta primers). Clones were sequenced by immunoSEQ multiplex PCR, and TCRdb holds only the in-frame ones, with some missing. The repertoire shows 150,000 to 200,000 clones; the top ten hold around 1.9%. This sequence was found in a man aged 30-40 years in good health and CMV-seronegative. The specimen sequenced was PBMCs.

CDR3 DNA sequence: TGTGCCAGCAGCCCGGACAGGTACTCCTACGAGCAGTACTTC. Its translation is CASSPDRYSYEQYF. V and J are TRBV13 and TRBJ2-7, with 7 bases that match TRBD1. Germline V CDR1 and CDR2: PRHDT, FYEKMQ (reference sequence). V gave up 5 bases and J gave up 0 bases; unmatched junction bases: 4. This CDR3 spans 14 amino acids.